These T cell receptor beta chains were read from a single sample in a study of identical twins. TCRdb passed the 5' RACE reads through MiXCR, listing each CDR3 protein once. Altogether approximately 470,000 distinct CDR3 sequences are present, approximately 14% being singletons, with the ten largest covering about 0.53%. This sample was shared with a second study, whose subject was yellow fever vaccine responses in identical twins.

Sequencing input: CD4+ T cells sorted from blood. These receptors were collected from a woman aged 18-29 years in good health. Each CDR3 is given with its conserved first and last residue. D genes are given only for firm matches. Clone size appears in some rows only: once, few, many, or a class for an expanded clone.

J gene,clone size,V gene,D gene,CDR3 protein,CDR3 DNA
TRBJ2-4,-,TRBV4-2,TRBD2,CASSQEGSGRTAKNIQYF,TGTGCCAGCAGCCAAGAGGGTAGCGGGAGGACCGCCAAAAACATTCAGTACTTC
TRBJ2-7,-,TRBV18,TRBD1,CASSRGTGDMNTYEQYF,TGTGCCAGCTCCCGTGGGACAGGCGATATGAACACCTACGAGCAGTACTTC
TRBJ2-3,-,TRBV20-1,TRBD2,CSARESGMGTDTQYF,TGCAGTGCTAGGGAGAGCGGGATGGGCACAGATACGCAGTATTTT
TRBJ1-2,few,TRBV12-3/TRBV12-4,TRBD1,CASSFSSQGVNGYTF,TGTGCCAGCAGTTTTTCATCCCAGGGGGTGAATGGCTACACCTTC
TRBJ2-7,-,TRBV7-8,TRBD1,CASSLGDRGPPYEQYF,TGTGCCAGCAGCTTGGGGGACAGGGGGCCCCCCTACGAGCAGTACTTC
TRBJ2-1,-,TRBV15,TRBD2,CATSRDLTGTSADEQFF,TGTGCCACCAGCAGAGACCTGACCGGGACTAGCGCCGATGAGCAGTTCTTC
TRBJ2-5,many,TRBV10-3,-,CASSLTPSQETQYF,TGTGCCTCCAGCCTAACTCCCAGCCAAGAGACCCAGTACTTC
TRBJ2-2,-,TRBV18,TRBD2,CASSRETSTITGELFF,TGTGCCAGCTCACGGGAGACTAGCACCATCACCGGGGAGCTGTTTTTT
TRBJ2-7,-,TRBV29-1,-,CSPRGKQYF,TGCAGCCCCCGCGGTAAGCAGTACTTC
TRBJ2-5,many,TRBV5-1,TRBD2,CASSISSGRWEETQYF,TGCGCCAGCAGCATCTCTAGCGGGAGGTGGGAAGAGACCCAGTACTTC
TRBJ2-1,-,TRBV25-1,TRBD1,CASSQTGTSRSSYNEQFF,TGTGCCAGCAGTCAGACAGGGACCTCAAGGAGCTCCTACAATGAGCAGTTCTTC
TRBJ2-7,once,TRBV11-3,-,CASSLGGDTYEQYF,TGTGCCAGCAGCTTAGGTGGCGATACCTACGAGCAGTACTTC
TRBJ2-1,-,TRBV20-1,-,CSAVQRVSYNEQFF,TGCAGTGCTGTACAGCGGGTCTCCTACAATGAGCAGTTCTTC
TRBJ1-1,-,TRBV12-3/TRBV12-4,-,CASRTSGARNTEAFF,TGTGCCAGCAGGACTAGCGGGGCGAGAAACACTGAAGCTTTCTTT
TRBJ2-1,-,TRBV5-1,-,CASSQTGSWDEQFF,TGCGCCAGCAGCCAGACTGGTTCCTGGGATGAGCAGTTCTTC
TRBJ2-1,-,TRBV6-2/TRBV6-3,TRBD1,CASSGQGSYNEQFF,TGTGCCAGCAGCGGACAGGGTTCCTACAATGAGCAGTTCTTC
TRBJ2-1,few,TRBV12-3/TRBV12-4,TRBD2,CASSSGREGYNEQFF,TGTGCCAGCAGTTCTGGGCGGGAGGGGTACAATGAGCAGTTCTTC
TRBJ2-3,-,TRBV20-1,TRBD2,CSARIPGGRTDTQYF,TGCAGTGCTAGAATTCCGGGAGGGCGGACAGATACGCAGTATTTT
TRBJ2-5,once,TRBV7-2,TRBD2,CASSYGLVQETQYF,TGTGCCAGCAGCTACGGACTAGTCCAAGAGACCCAGTACTTC